This TCR beta chain was captured in a study of OX40 agonist ivuxolimab in advanced cancers. Regarding the research as a whole: The costimulatory receptor OX40 (CD134) was targeted by ivuxolimab, a fully human IgG2 agonistic monoclonal antibody. Three dose-escalation patients achieved partial responses, one with hepatocellular carcinoma and two with cutaneous melanoma. Among the roughly 54 dose-escalation patients, approximately 20 had hepatocellular carcinoma, approximately 15 melanoma, 9 renal cell carcinoma and 9 head and neck cancer. Patients were allowed to have had prior anti-PD-1, anti-PD-L1 or anti-CTLA-4 therapy, and roughly 40% of the dose-escalation patients had been treated with checkpoint inhibitors. Intravenous ivuxolimab was administered to patients every 2 weeks at six dose levels: 0.01, 0.1, 0.3, 1.5, 3 and 10 mg/kg. The point of sequencing TCRbeta in the periphery was to test whether ivuxolimab changed TCR sequence diversity and drove clonal T-cell expansion. In the dose-escalation cohort, around 80% of patients were male, and the mean age was roughly 56 years with a range of roughly 23 to 79. The paper covers the monotherapy dose-escalation part of the phase I ivuxolimab trial, which included N ≈ 50 patients. What the work shows at the level of the full study, not this receptor alone: On average, CD8+ T cells showed more expanded clones than CD4+ T cells after ivuxolimab. Which antigens the clonally expanded peripheral T cells were specific for was not determined. At doses of 0.1 to 3.0 mg/kg, clonal expansion of both CD4+ and CD8+ blood T cells was observed from baseline to week 6. Low levels of normalized T-cell clonal expansion were also shown by some nonresponding patients. In partial responders in the 0.1-3.0 mg/kg groups, normalized peripheral clonal expansion was found to be among the lowest, especially among CD8+ T cells.

In the case of this clone: This receptor's antigen is unknown. Base-call qualities are not available, and no considerably larger clone is one nucleotide away.

For sequencing of the TCRbeta CDR3 region, genomic DNA was extracted from the sorted cells. The immunoSEQ Assay was used for sequencing of TCRbeta CDR3 regions. TCRdb re-hosts the immuneACCESS table, in-frame sequences only. Its copies lack some clones; in the studies checked, an unresolved V gene accounts for under half of them, and the cause for the rest is not known. The sample table records about 100,000 clones; 90% of these occur just once. The ten biggest clones cover about 1.5% of the sample. Patients with autoimmune disease history or receiving systemic immunosuppression were excluded from the trial. Peripheral blood for TCR sequencing was collected from all dose cohorts at baseline, on cycle 4 day 1, and on cycle 7 day 1. Samples came from an open-label, multicenter, first-in-human phase I dose-escalation trial of ivuxolimab. Adults with locally advanced or metastatic head and neck squamous cell, hepatocellular, melanoma or renal cell carcinoma were enrolled in the trial. Before TCR sequencing, CD4+ and CD8+ T cells were separately sorted from peripheral blood.

The receptor was isolated from an adult with an advanced solid tumor such as melanoma, head and neck, liver or kidney cancer. Sequencing was performed on CD4+ or CD8+ T cells sorted from blood, taken in a trial of the OX40 agonist ivuxolimab.

The CDR3 region: CAWSVSANLNEQYF. The bases are TGTGCCTGGAGTGTATCTGCGAACCTAAACGAGCAGTACTTC. The chain was built from TRBV30 and TRBJ2-7; the D gene is not confidently resolved. CDR1 and CDR2 were assigned from the germline V gene (reference sequence) as GTSNPN and SVGIG. From the cysteine up to the phenylalanine, the CDR3 has a length of 14 residues. Only the CDR3 portion is preserved as DNA: 42 bases, with reading frame beginning at the first base. Trimming at the junction amounts to 0 bases on V and 5 bases on J, and the germline ends lie 14 bases apart. The variable domain in full, with residues beyond the CDR3 obtained from the reference TRBV30 and TRBJ2-7 genes, is SQTIHQWPATLVQPVGSPLSLECTVEGTSNPNLYWYRQAAGRGLQLLFYSVGIGQISSEVPQNLSASRPQDRQFILSSKKLLLSDSGFYLCAWSVSANLNEQYFGPGTRLTVT.